This T cell receptor (beta chain) was observed in a study of neoadjuvant anti-PD-1 for oral cavity cancer (dated by TCRdb to the early 2020s). A note on the overall study: Three to four biweekly doses of nivolumab at 3 mg/kg were mostly administered to patients before curative-intent surgical resection. The parent correlative cohort had 11 to 12 patients and a response rate of roughly 34%. Responders were defined as patients with complete response, partial response or stable disease by RECIST 1.1; non-responders were defined as patients with progression. Patients without progression received a fourth nivolumab dose around day 43 and underwent definitive surgical resection on days 50-56.

Study-wide conclusions, independent of this receptor: The TCR analyses had only a few patients in each response group, and the authors called for validation in larger cohorts. Higher pretreatment blood Treg/Th17 ratios correlated with higher pretreatment blood TCRbeta clonality and lower post-treatment tumor TCRbeta clonality. After neoadjuvant nivolumab, non-responders showed significantly higher T cell clonality (Gini index) in PBMCs than responders did.

For deep sequencing, each PBMC sample was run in six replicates, with libraries mostly built from 400 to 500 ng of input genomic DNA. The immunoSEQ hsTCRbeta kit was used to prepare TCRbeta libraries according to the manufacturer's instructions. An Illumina NovaSeq 6000 S4 flow cell was used to sequence the final libraries, which had first been combined to 3 nM. Under the source paper's analysis protocol: The immunoSEQ Analyzer was used for raw data preprocessing and quality control. The analysis was restricted to productive rearrangements, with each unique CDR3 amino acid sequence defining a clonotype. Using the R package tcR, the researchers computed the Gini-Simpson index as their estimate of repertoire clonality. Gini indices were compared with Student's t test, and associations with tumor size change were assessed by Pearson correlation. TCRdb stores this immuneACCESS table with in-frame sequences only. Part of the clones is absent; in the studies checked, under half of the shortfall reflects unresolved V genes, and no reason is known for the rest. V and J calls and clone size follow that table, whereas D and trimming were derived from the DNA. Here the sample has about 8,000 clones; 70% occur a single time. Roughly 2.9% of the sample rests with the top ten.

Worth noting for this clone: The antigen it recognizes is unknown. Base-call qualities are not available, and no considerably larger clone is one nucleotide away.

Cut back by 2 bases and 8 bases, the V and J ends lie 19 bases apart. Sequences MNHNY (CDR1) and SVGAGI (CDR2) are obtained from the germline V gene (reference sequence). Spanning cysteine to phenylalanine, the CDR3 consists of 16 amino acids. Here the CDR3 DNA is all that survives: 48 bases in frame from base 1. The time point label, as the study defines it: after neoadjuvant nivolumab, at surgical resection. Patients had been newly diagnosed with stage II-IVA oral cavity squamous cell carcinoma, and no prior systemic or radiation treatment had been given to the patients. The cohort was composed of patients with HPV-negative, locally advanced oral cavity squamous cell carcinoma. Peripheral blood mononuclear cells were analyzed directly and were not maintained or expanded in culture. Samples were obtained from a longitudinal correlative study of a single-arm phase II trial of neoadjuvant nivolumab in oral cavity squamous cell carcinoma. Subject-matched pre- and post-treatment PBMCs and tumors from three responders and three non-responders were subjected to genomic DNA-based TCRbeta sequencing. Peripheral blood mononuclear cells were drawn once before nivolumab treatment and a second time after treatment, when surgery took place. Genomic DNA was isolated from PBMCs using the Maxwell RSC DNA from Cells kit.

The sample here was PBMCs, taken after nivolumab (anti-PD-1) treatment. The receptor comes from a person aged 35-79 years with oral cavity squamous cell carcinoma. This chain is built from TRBV6-6 and TRBJ2-4, with TRBD1 as a weak D call on 7 bases. The CDR3 is CASSYGGSTGTDIQYF. Here is the DNA: TGTGCCAGCAGTTACGGAGGGTCGACAGGGACTGACATTCAGTACTTC.